The 32 T cell receptor beta chains reported below all come from one sample, sequenced in a study of T cells after yellow fever vaccination (dated by TCRdb to between 2018 and 2021). In light of the paper, this sample's treatment or condition label describes: live attenuated yellow fever vaccine strain. Library preparation employed 5' RACE. The instrument was an Illumina NovaSeq 6000. TCRdb trimmed the raw reads at Q25, called clones with MiXCR and kept productive beta chains. CDR3 protein sequences are deduplicated, and each keeps its most common genes and DNA. The sample data list about 350,000 distinct CDR3 sequences, and around 12% of these were observed just once. 2.5% to 4% of the sample comes from the top ten. Sequencing used CD4+ T cells sorted from PBMCs, obtained 15 days after the yellow fever booster vaccination. Receptors originate from a man aged 18 to 29 who received the YFV17D yellow fever vaccine.

There are many counts of this clonotype. J is TRBJ2-5 and V is TRBV7-2; possibly TRBD2 for D (6 bases). Germline lookup yields CDR1 SGHTA and CDR2 FQGNSA. The V gene lost 5 bases and the J gene lost 2 bases, with 9 bases spanning the gap. The CDR3 has 13 amino acids. In DNA, the CDR3 is TGTGCCAGCAGCATCCGGGGGCAAGAGACCCAGTACTTC. Translation gives CASSIRGQETQYF.

In this sample, this clonotype turned up a few times. The rearrangement uses TRBV10-3 and TRBJ2-1, with 10 bases matching TRBD1. This CDR3 is built from 15 residues. Germline V gene lookup returns CDR1 ENHRY and CDR2 SYGVKD. Trimming at V came to 6 bases and at J to 10 bases, leaving 12 bases not matched to a gene. The CDR3 region is CAIRGTGTGADEQFF. DNA for the CDR3: TGTGCCATCAGGGGAACCGGGACAGGGGCGGACGAGCAGTTCTTC.

The chain combines TRBV5-3 with TRBJ2-3; weak D call: TRBD2 (7 bases). TRBV5-3 is sorted into the ORF group, with uncertain function. This CDR3 comprises 16 residues. Deletions cut 3 bases from V and 4 bases from J, with 18 bases between. This CDR3 reads CARSSQEGGGADTQYF. Written as DNA, the CDR3 is TGTGCCAGAAGCTCGCAGGAGGGGGGGGGGGCAGATACGCAGTATTTT.

In its sample, this clonotype was seen a few times. This sequence joins TRBV7-9 and TRBJ1-5; a weak D match, TRBD1 (5 bases). This CDR3 region has 16 residues. Per germline, CDR1 SEHNR and CDR2 FQNEAQ (reference sequence). V was pared by 2 bases and J by 7 bases, with 18 bases between. CDR3 residues: CASSLRPGPSGQPQHF. Written as DNA, the CDR3 is TGTGCCAGCAGCTTAAGGCCGGGACCGTCCGGGCAGCCCCAGCATTTT. The full variable domain, with the rest looked up from reference TRBV7-9 and TRBJ1-5, is DTGVSQNPRHKITKRGQNVTFRCDPISEHNRLYWYRQTLGQGPEFLTYFQNEAQLEKSRLLSDRFSAERPKGSFSTLEIQRTEQGDSAMYLCASSLRPGPSGQPQHFGDGTRLSIL.

This clonotype occurred a few times. V is TRBV28 and J is TRBJ1-1; 12 bases map to TRBD1. Germline-derived CDR1 and CDR2 are MDHEN and SYDVKM. The length of the CDR3 is 15 residues. Trimming cost V 5 bases and J 10 bases; bases outside gene matches: 11. CDR3 amino acids: CASSVPGTGGGRAFF. Written as DNA, the CDR3 is TGTGCCAGCAGTGTACCCGGGACAGGGGGCGGGAGAGCTTTCTTT.

This clonotype was recorded a few times. The J gene is TRBJ1-1, the V gene TRBV7-9; no firm D call. Trimming cost V 5 bases and J 0 bases, with 13 bases left between them. The CDR3 totals 15 residues. Germline CDR1 reads SEHNR; CDR2 reads FQNEAQ (reference sequence). Here the CDR3 reads CASSLNRTVNTEAFF. As DNA, the CDR3 is TGTGCCAGCAGCCTCAACCGGACGGTGAACACTGAAGCTTTCTTT.

This clonotype was observed a handful of times. The V gene is TRBV5-1, the J gene TRBJ1-1; D is unclear. The CDR3 has 15 residues. Germline V lookup: CDR1 SGHRS, CDR2 YFSETQ. V lost 4 bases to trimming and J lost 1 base, with 14 bases between them. The CDR3 DNA reads as TGCGCCAGCAGCCGACCCGGCGGGCCGAACACTGAAGCTTTCTTT. This encodes CASSRPGGPNTEAFF.

The V and J genes are TRBV29-1 and TRBJ2-3, with D unresolved. Trimming took 2 bases from V and 6 from J, leaving 9 bases between them. Germline V gene sequence: CDR1 SQVTM, CDR2 ANQGSEA. The CDR3 loop spans 12 amino acids. CDR3 sequence (DNA): TGCAGCGTTGAAACGGCCGGTGATACGCAGTATTTT. It specifies CSVETAGDTQYF.

This clonotype was observed a few times. V gene TRBV10-3 combines with J gene TRBJ1-5; the D gene is possibly TRBD1 (6 bases). The CDR3 extends over 14 amino acids. Looked up from germline, CDR1 is ENHRY and CDR2 is SYGVKD. V dropped 2 bases and J dropped 6 bases, with 11 bases sitting between them. The DNA for the CDR3 is TGTGCCATCAGTGAGGCAGGGGCGACTCAGCCCCAGCATTTT. Protein: CAISEAGATQPQHF.

This clonotype was seen a few times. The chain employs TRBV6-4 and TRBJ1-2; possibly TRBD1 for D (6 bases). This CDR3 is 15 amino acids long. Germline values: CDR1 MRHNA, CDR2 SNTAGT. Trimming shortened V by 8 bases and J by 0 bases, and 16 bases separated the two germline ends. CDR3 DNA: TGTGCCAGCTCTAAAGGGGACACCTCTAACTATGGCTACACCTTC. It encodes CASSKGDTSNYGYTF.

CDR3 sequence: CASSQQGWGGTDTQYF. The CDR3 DNA sequence: TGCGCCAGCAGCCAACAGGGATGGGGTGGCACAGATACGCAGTATTTT. The chain links TRBV4-3 to TRBJ2-3; maybe TRBD1 (5 bases). Looked up from germline, CDR1 is LGHNA and CDR2 is YSLEER. Trimming removed 2 bases at V and 1 base at J, with 13 bases between. This CDR3 contains 16 residues.

The chain is built from TRBV10-3 and TRBJ2-1; 8 bases line up with TRBD2. J lost 5 bases, V lost 6 bases, and 15 bases had no gene match. Germline V gene lookup returns CDR1 ENHRY and CDR2 SYGVKD. The CDR3 totals 17 residues. The CDR3 loop is CAISPHLLAGLDNEQFF. The CDR3 DNA is TGTGCCATCAGCCCCCACCTTCTAGCGGGCCTCGACAATGAGCAGTTCTTC.

This clonotype was seen a few times. J is TRBJ2-2 and V is TRBV20-1; D possibly corresponds to TRBD1 (5 bases). Germline CDR1 and CDR2: DFQATT and SNEGSKA (reference sequence). There are 14 residues in the CDR3. The V end was cut by 3 bases, the J end by 0 bases, with 8 bases between. This CDR3 is CSASRTTNTGELFF. The CDR3 DNA is TGCAGTGCTAGCAGGACAACGAACACCGGGGAGCTGTTTTTT.

This clonotype was recorded a few times. The rearrangement links TRBV12-3 or TRBV12-4 to TRBJ2-1; TRBD2 matches 14 bases. This CDR3 is 18 amino acids long. Trimming took 6 bases from V and 9 from J; bases not matched to a gene: 16. CDR3 DNA sequence: TGTGCCAGCAGCCGCGGGACTAGCGGGGGACCGGCCCCCTTTGAGCAGTTCTTC. Its translation: CASSRGTSGGPAPFEQFF.

In its sample, this clonotype was seen a few times. The chain employs TRBV6-6 and TRBJ2-4; D remains unclear. Trimming pared 2 bases from V and 0 bases from J, leaving 14 bases between. This CDR3 is 17 amino acids long. Germline values: CDR1 MNHNY, CDR2 SVGAGI (reference sequence). The DNA for the CDR3 is TGTGCCAGCAGTTACCCCCCCGGACGAGTAGCCAAAAACATTCAGTACTTC. This gives the protein CASSYPPGRVAKNIQYF.

This clonotype was seen a handful of times. This chain joins TRBV5-1 and TRBJ1-1; perhaps TRBD1 as D (5 bases). The germline V gene has CDR1 SGHRS and CDR2 YFSETQ. Trimming removed 3 bases at V and 7 bases at J, with 13 bases between. The CDR3 extends over 13 amino acids. CDR3 in DNA: TGCGCCAGCAGCTGGGGGTCTGACAGTGAAGCTTTCTTT. It codes for CASSWGSDSEAFF.

This chain links TRBV7-3 with TRBJ2-2, with no clear D. The CDR3 loop spans 15 amino acids. V was cut by 6 bases and J by 5 bases, with 16 bases left in between. CDR1 is SGHTA, CDR2 FQGTGA, per germline. CDR3 protein: CASSYPGLGTGELFF. The CDR3 region has the DNA TGTGCCAGCAGTTACCCGGGCCTAGGGACCGGGGAGCTGTTTTTT.

This clonotype has at least ten counts. The chain uses TRBV5-1 and TRBJ2-2; TRBD1 agrees at 11 bases. Germline V gene sequence: CDR1 SGHRS, CDR2 YFSETQ. The J segment lost 4 bases and the V segment lost 4 bases, leaving 15 bases of the junction unmatched. The CDR3 consists of 19 residues. Here the CDR3 reads CASSPNPDRGLGGTGELFF. As DNA, the CDR3 is TGCGCCAGCAGCCCTAACCCGGACAGGGGGCTAGGCGGCACCGGGGAGCTGTTTTTT.

This chain joins TRBV19 and TRBJ1-1; possible D gene TRBD1, 6 bases. Germline assignment: CDR1 LNHDA and CDR2 SQIVND (reference sequence). Trimming stripped 4 bases from V and 0 bases from J, with 18 bases between. The CDR3 loop spans 17 amino acids. CDR3 DNA: TGTGCCAGTAGTAAACAGGGAATTTGGGGAATGAACACTGAAGCTTTCTTT. Encoded protein: CASSKQGIWGMNTEAFF.

The chain couples TRBV30 to TRBJ2-1; TRBD1 is a possible D gene (6 bases). The ends were cut back, 1 base at V and 0 bases at J, with 13 bases in the middle. Germline CDR1 is GTSNPN and CDR2 is SVGIG (reference sequence). The CDR3 spans 16 residues. The CDR3 reads CAWSGLGTYSYNEQFF. CDR3 in DNA: TGTGCCTGGAGTGGGCTCGGGACATACTCCTACAATGAGCAGTTCTTC.

The V call is TRBV7-3, the J call TRBJ1-1; D is possibly TRBD1 (5 bases). Germline V gene data show CDR1 as SGHTA and CDR2 as FQGTGA. The CDR3 is 14 amino acids. The ends were cut back, 5 bases at V and 4 bases at J, with 14 bases in the middle. The CDR3 bases are TGTGCCAGCAGCCCCCCAGGGTTGGGCACTGAAGCTTTCTTT. Translation: CASSPPGLGTEAFF.

CDR3 residues: CASSPLVDQPQHF. CDR3 sequence (DNA): TGTGCCAGCAGCCCTCTTGTTGATCAGCCCCAGCATTTT. This chain uses TRBV16 with TRBJ1-5; D unclear. Trimming left V 4 bases short and J 5 bases short, with 9 bases between. The CDR3 consists of 13 residues. CDR1 is KGHSY, CDR2 FQNENV, per germline.

This clonotype was recorded a few times. The rearrangement links TRBV5-1 to TRBJ1-5, with D unresolved. Germline V gene data show CDR1 as SGHRS and CDR2 as YFSETQ. Trimming took off 0 bases at V and 7 bases at J, with 8 bases between the two ends. CDR3 length: 13 residues. The CDR3 nucleotides are TGCGCCAGCAGCTTGGACAGTCAGCAGCCCCAGCATTTT. Its translation is CASSLDSQQPQHF.

The genes are TRBV7-2 and TRBJ2-3, with TRBD1 as a possible D gene (6 bases). The V and J ends lost 1 base and 0 bases respectively, with 11 bases between them. Germline assignment: CDR1 SGHTA and CDR2 FQGNSA. CDR3 length: 16 residues. CDR3 in DNA: TGTGCCAGCAGCTTAGGGGGACAACTTAGCACAGATACGCAGTATTTT. Translated, it gives CASSLGGQLSTDTQYF.

This clonotype was counted between two and nine times. The genes are TRBV7-8 and TRBJ1-6; D remains ambiguous. The V end lost 0 bases, the J end lost 14 bases, and 8 bases lay between the germline ends. The CDR3 consists of 12 residues. Germline assignment: CDR1 SGHVS and CDR2 FQNEAQ. The CDR3 region is CASSLAGETLHF. The CDR3 nucleotides read TGTGCCAGCAGCTTAGCTGGCGAGACCCTCCACTTT.

The chain has TRBV6-2 or TRBV6-3 and TRBJ2-3; 7 positions agree with TRBD1. V gave up 5 bases and J gave up 4 bases; unmatched junction bases: 6. Germline values: CDR1 MNHEY, CDR2 SVGEGT. This CDR3 has 14 amino acids. CDR3 loop: CASSTQTGSDTQYF. In DNA, the CDR3 is TGTGCCAGCAGTACTCAGACAGGGTCAGATACGCAGTATTTT.

The chain recombines TRBV9 with TRBJ2-5, with 7 bases lining up with TRBD1. The germline V gene has CDR1 SGDLS and CDR2 YYNGEE. The J segment lost 5 bases and the V segment lost 3 bases, leaving 13 bases of the junction unmatched. The CDR3 runs 16 residues. Here the CDR3 DNA reads TGTGCCAGCAGCGAGGGCTCGGCAGGGGGACGGGAGACCCAGTACTTC. As protein: CASSEGSAGGRETQYF.

The chain carries TRBV5-1 and TRBJ2-3, with TRBD1 matching 8 bases. After removal of 2 bases from V and 5 bases from J, the junction contained 4 bases not matched to a gene. This CDR3 region has 14 residues. Germline V CDR1 and CDR2: SGHRS, YFSETQ. CDR3 coding DNA: TGCGCCAGCAGCTTACAGGGGGTTCAAGATACGCAGTATTTT. As protein: CASSLQGVQDTQYF.

V and J are TRBV19 and TRBJ1-5, with D maybe TRBD1 (6 bases). Deletions cut 7 bases from V and 7 bases from J, with 17 bases between. The CDR3 spans 14 residues. Germline V CDR1 and CDR2: LNHDA, SQIVND (reference sequence). The CDR3 sequence: CASNFPGAEQPQHF. In DNA, the CDR3 is TGTGCCAGTAATTTTCCGGGGGCGGAACAGCCCCAGCATTTT.

This chain connects TRBV11-2 to TRBJ2-2; D call uncertain. Trimming took 3 bases from V and 8 from J, leaving 13 bases between them. The CDR3 runs 14 residues. Germline CDR1 SGHAT, CDR2 FQNNGV. The CDR3 nucleotides are TGTGCCAGCAGCTTGAACAGCCTCCTGGGGGAGCTGTTTTTT. Translation: CASSLNSLLGELFF.

This chain joins TRBV11-2 and TRBJ2-4; 7 bases line up with TRBD1. Germline V gene lookup returns CDR1 SGHAT and CDR2 FQNNGV. The CDR3 contains 15 residues. V lost 5 bases and J lost 6; bases outside the gene matches: 10. CDR3 protein: CASSPSTGQGNIQYF. CDR3 bases: TGTGCCAGCAGCCCCTCGACAGGGCAAGGAAACATTCAGTACTTC.

The chain is built from TRBV20-1 and TRBJ1-5; 10 positions match TRBD1. V trimming: 3 bases; J trimming: 6 bases; junction bases outside the gene matches: 2. Germline V lookup: CDR1 DFQATT, CDR2 SNEGSKA (reference sequence). The CDR3 contains 13 residues. The CDR3 DNA reads as TGCAGTGCTAGGACAGGGGGCTTTCAGCCCCAGCATTTT. As protein: CSARTGGFQPQHF.